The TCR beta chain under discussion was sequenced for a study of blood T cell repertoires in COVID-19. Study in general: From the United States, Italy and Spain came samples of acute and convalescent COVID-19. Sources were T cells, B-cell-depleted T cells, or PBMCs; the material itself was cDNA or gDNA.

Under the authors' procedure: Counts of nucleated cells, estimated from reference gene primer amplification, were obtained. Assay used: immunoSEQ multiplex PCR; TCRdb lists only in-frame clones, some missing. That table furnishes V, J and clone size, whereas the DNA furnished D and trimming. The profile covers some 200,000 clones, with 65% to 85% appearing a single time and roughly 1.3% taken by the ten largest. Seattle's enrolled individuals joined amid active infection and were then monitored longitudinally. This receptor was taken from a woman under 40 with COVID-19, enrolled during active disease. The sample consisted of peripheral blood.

The CDR3 loop is CASSSDSFTEAFF. CDR3 sequence (DNA): TGTGCCAGCAGTTCGGACAGTTTCACTGAAGCTTTCTTT. The V call is TRBV2, the J call TRBJ1-1, with D perhaps matching TRBD1 (6 bases). The CDR3 is 13 amino acids. From germline, CDR1 is SNHLY and CDR2 FYNNEI. Trimming took 5 bases from V and 4 from J, leaving 11 bases between them. The full variable domain, its missing parts supplied by reference TRBV2 and TRBJ1-1, is EPEVTQTPSHQVTQMGQEVILRCVPISNHLYFYWYRQILGQKVEFLVSFYNNEISEKSEIFDDQFSVERPDGSNFTLKIRSTKLEDSAMYFCASSSDSFTEAFFGQGTRLTVV.